Shown below are 31 T cell receptor beta chains from a single sample sequenced in a study of cytomegalovirus exposure and HLA in healthy donors. Primers included in the PCR were 60 Vbeta and 13 Jbeta primers. The table came from immunoSEQ multiplex PCR; TCRdb's copy has only in-frame clones and leaves some out. The sample has about 150,000 clones, approximately 77% seen once. Sequencing used PBMCs. These receptors all come from a man younger than 45 in good health and CMV-seronegative.

This sequence joins TRBV9 and TRBJ1-5; D is undetermined. V lost 3 bases and J lost 5, with 15 bases in between. This CDR3 is 15 amino acids long. Looked up from germline, CDR1 is SGDLS and CDR2 is YYNGEE. CDR3 sequence (DNA): TGTGCCAGCAGCGAAGGAGGGTTTCTGGATCAGCCCCAGCATTTT. This codes for CASSEGGFLDQPQHF.

A few counts support this clone. The chain uses TRBV2 and TRBJ2-6, with 10 bases identical to TRBD1. Germline CDR1 and CDR2: SNHLY and FYNNEI. The V gene end was trimmed by 6 bases and the J gene end by 1 base; junction bases not matched to a gene: 9. There are 18 residues in the CDR3. Written as DNA, the CDR3 is TGTGCCAGCAGCGGGGGGACAGGGGAAGTTTCTGGGGCCAACGTCCTGACTTTC. Its translation is CASSGGTGEVSGANVLTF.

This chain connects TRBV5-4 to TRBJ1-4, with a tentative D call TRBD1 (5 bases). Per the germline V gene, CDR1 is SGHNT and CDR2 is YYREEE (reference sequence). This CDR3 is built from 15 residues. V lost 4 bases to trimming and J lost 0 bases, with 10 bases between them. CDR3 in DNA: TGTGCCAGCAGCCAGACAGCTGCAACTAATGAAAAACTGTTTTTT. Translation gives CASSQTAATNEKLFF.

The rearrangement links TRBV20-1 to TRBJ2-7, with D perhaps matching TRBD2 (5 bases). Trimming took 3 bases from V and 2 from J, leaving 5 bases between them. The CDR3 is 11 residues long. Germline CDR1 is DFQATT and CDR2 is SNEGSKA (reference sequence). The CDR3 spells CSARTTYEQYF. For the CDR3, the DNA is TGCAGTGCTAGGACTACCTACGAGCAGTACTTC.

This clone was seen a handful of times. The junction differs from germline at one of its ends, possibly a read error. The chain carries TRBV29-1 and TRBJ2-5, with D unclear. CDR1 is SQVTM, CDR2 ANQGSEA, per germline. The CDR3 runs 15 residues. DNA for the CDR3: TGCAGCGTTGAAGATCCCTCGCCAGCTAGAGAGGCCCAGTACTTC. Translating gives CSVEDPSPAREAQYF.

This clone has only one observation. The gene calls are TRBV5-1 and TRBJ2-3; D gene unclear. In germline, CDR1 is SGHRS, CDR2 YFSETQ. V lost 1 base and J lost 4, with 16 bases in between. This CDR3 contains 16 residues. The CDR3: CASSLRASPRSDTQYF. CDR3 in DNA: TGCGCCAGCAGCTTGCGTGCCTCCCCACGGTCAGATACGCAGTATTTT.

The chain uses TRBV28 and TRBJ2-3; a weak D match, TRBD2 (5 bases). The CDR3 totals 11 residues. Trimming took off 8 bases at V and 8 bases at J, with 11 bases between the two ends. Germline V gene data show CDR1 as MDHEN and CDR2 as SYDVKM. Here the CDR3 DNA reads TGTGCCAGCTCCGAGGGCGCTACGCAGTATTTT. Residues: CASSEGATQYF. Filled out from reference TRBV28 and TRBJ2-3, the complete variable domain reads DVKVTQSSRYLVKRTGEKVFLECVQDMDHENMFWYRQDPGLGLRLIYFSYDVKMKEKGDIPEGYSVSREKKERFSLILESASTNQTSMYLCASSEGATQYFGPGTRLTVL.

This clone was seen a few times. The rearrangement links TRBV28 to TRBJ1-2; tentative D call: TRBD1 (5 bases). With 6 bases removed from V and 2 bases from J, the gap between germline ends came to 10 bases. This CDR3 region has 13 residues. Germline CDR1 reads MDHEN; CDR2 reads SYDVKM. The CDR3, as DNA: TGTGCCAGCAGGGAGACAGAAAACTATGGCTACACCTTC. It encodes CASRETENYGYTF.

The chain uses TRBV27 and TRBJ1-4, with 10 bases matching TRBD1. There are 14 residues in the CDR3. V gave up 5 bases and J gave up 8 bases; unmatched junction bases: 5. CDR1 MNHEY and CDR2 SMNVEV come from the germline V gene (reference sequence). DNA of the CDR3: TGTGCCAGCAGTCAACGGACAGGGGGGGAAAAACTGTTTTTT. Its translation: CASSQRTGGEKLFF.

The chain carries TRBV6-5 and TRBJ1-5, with D possibly matching TRBD1 (5 bases). In germline, CDR1 is MNHEY, CDR2 SVGAGI. Trimming took off 4 bases at V and 7 bases at J, with 20 bases between the two ends. This CDR3 is 16 amino acids long. DNA for the CDR3: TGTGCCAGCAGTTTTACCCGGAAACGACGGGGGCAGCCCCAGCATTTT. This translates into CASSFTRKRRGQPQHF.

The chain employs TRBV4-1 and TRBJ1-3; 9 bases agree with TRBD1. The length of the CDR3 is 18 residues. Germline CDR1 is MGHRA and CDR2 is YSYEKL. V shed 1 base and J 0 bases; nucleotides not matched to a gene: 7. Here the CDR3 DNA reads TGCGCCAGCAGCCAAGGCGTGGGGACAGGGTCCTCTGGAAACACCATATATTTT. Translating it yields CASSQGVGTGSSGNTIYF.

The chain combines TRBV5-5 with TRBJ2-7, with D hard to call. The CDR3 length is 13 residues. V shed 3 bases and J shed 3 bases, with 10 bases lying between them. Germline V gene lookup returns CDR1 SGHKS and CDR2 YYEKEE (reference sequence). CDR3 sequence reads: CASSSSGYYEQYF. As DNA, the CDR3 is TGTGCCAGCAGCTCTTCCGGGTACTACGAGCAGTACTTC.

This clone was recorded once. The V gene is TRBV5-1, the J gene TRBJ1-1; TRBD1 agrees at 9 bases. Germline values: CDR1 SGHRS, CDR2 YFSETQ. The CDR3 has 12 residues. Trimming removed 5 bases from V and 9 bases from J; junction bases left unmatched: 5. The CDR3 region is CASRYGQGKAFF. For the CDR3, the DNA is TGCGCCAGCAGATACGGACAGGGGAAAGCTTTCTTT.

This clone was counted a few times. V is TRBV5-1 and J is TRBJ2-1, with D maybe TRBD2 (6 bases). Germline V CDR1 and CDR2: SGHRS, YFSETQ. The CDR3 sequence is 15 residues long. V was cut by 0 bases and J by 7 bases, with 14 bases left in between. The CDR3 here is CASSLATRGGNEQFF. CDR3 nucleotide sequence: TGCGCCAGCAGCTTGGCGACTAGGGGTGGAAATGAGCAGTTCTTC.

The chain couples TRBV28 to TRBJ1-5; a possible D gene is TRBD1 (6 bases). Looked up from germline, CDR1 is MDHEN and CDR2 is SYDVKM. This CDR3 has 15 amino acids. Trimming left V 2 bases short and J 4 bases short, with 12 bases between. The CDR3 region has the DNA TGTGCCAGCAGTTTAGCAGGGGTGAGGAATCAGCCCCAGCATTTT. Translation gives CASSLAGVRNQPQHF.

This sequence joins TRBV2 and TRBJ1-1; D possibly corresponds to TRBD1 (6 bases). The CDR3 is made up of 15 amino acids. Trimming took off 2 bases at V and 5 bases at J, with 15 bases between the two ends. In germline, CDR1 is SNHLY, CDR2 FYNNEI. The CDR3 nucleotides are TGTGCCAGCAGTGAACGATCCGGACAGACGACTGAAGCTTTCTTT. Protein product: CASSERSGQTTEAFF.

The chain is built from TRBV7-6 and TRBJ2-3; TRBD2 matches 9 bases. The germline V gene encodes CDR1 SGHVS and CDR2 FNYEAQ. The trim removed 4 bases at V and 3 bases at J, leaving 8 bases unmatched. This CDR3 comprises 16 residues. CDR3 residues: CASSSSAGGPTDTQYF. The DNA for the CDR3 is TGTGCCAGCAGCTCCTCCGCGGGAGGGCCGACAGATACGCAGTATTTT.

This clone was observed a few times. The chain's CDR3 is CASSLYGTGGSETQYF. CDR3 DNA sequence: TGTGCCAGCAGCTTGTACGGGACAGGGGGGTCGGAGACCCAGTACTTC. This chain joins TRBV11-2 and TRBJ2-5, with 11 bases fitting TRBD1. Per germline, CDR1 SGHAT and CDR2 FQNNGV. With 3 bases clipped from V and 5 bases from J, the junction kept 8 bases outside the gene matches. The CDR3 is 16 amino acids.

This clone was observed a handful of times. This sequence joins TRBV7-6 and TRBJ1-1; D gene uncertain. Trimming stripped 5 bases from V and 3 bases from J, with 16 bases between. Germline lookup yields CDR1 SGHVS and CDR2 FNYEAQ. CDR3 length: 15 residues. The DNA of the CDR3 is TGTGCCAGCAGCGAAATCAGGTCCGGGGACACTGAAGCTTTCTTT. Its protein product is CASSEIRSGDTEAFF.

The V call is TRBV7-9, the J call TRBJ2-7; 10 bases are a match to TRBD1. CDR1 and CDR2 from the germline V gene are SEHNR and FQNEAQ (reference sequence). V lost 5 bases and J lost 4; bases outside the gene matches: 8. CDR3 size: 15 residues. CDR3 DNA: TGTGCCAGCAGCATTGGACAGGGGGTTAATTACGAGCAGTACTTC. Its protein product is CASSIGQGVNYEQYF.

In this sample, this clone turned up a few times. The chain has TRBV6-1 and TRBJ2-5, with 7 bases that match TRBD1. Unmatched junction bases numbered 2, after V lost 1 base and J lost 0 bases. The CDR3 consists of 15 residues. Germline assignment: CDR1 MNHNS and CDR2 SASEGT. The CDR3 region is CASSEVGTDQETQYF. The CDR3 bases are TGTGCCAGCAGTGAAGTGGGGACAGACCAAGAGACCCAGTACTTC.

The chain couples TRBV29-1 to TRBJ1-1; 9 positions match TRBD1. Germline CDR1 reads SQVTM; CDR2 reads ANQGSEA. The CDR3 runs to 14 residues. The ends lost 5 bases at V and 1 base at J; junction bases unmatched: 5. The DNA of the CDR3 is TGCAGCGTTAACCGGGACAGGGCGAACACTGAAGCTTTCTTT. Translation gives CSVNRDRANTEAFF.

This chain links TRBV7-9 with TRBJ2-7, with a tentative D call TRBD2 (5 bases). Trimming took off 5 bases at V and 5 bases at J, with 13 bases between the two ends. Germline V lookup: CDR1 SEHNR, CDR2 FQNEAQ (reference sequence). The CDR3 is 13 residues long. The CDR3 sequence is CASSPRSGNEQYF. CDR3 bases: TGTGCCAGCAGCCCTAGGAGCGGTAACGAGCAGTACTTC.

CDR3 DNA: TGTGCCAGCAGAGTGGGACAGGGTACTTACGAGCAGTACTTC. This gives the protein CASRVGQGTYEQYF. This rearrangement joins TRBV6-1 to TRBJ2-7; 9 bases agree with TRBD1. The CDR3 runs to 14 residues. Germline CDR1 reads MNHNS; CDR2 reads SASEGT. Trimming cost V 6 bases and J 4 bases; bases outside gene matches: 7.

The V gene is TRBV6-5, the J gene TRBJ2-1; 12 bases match TRBD2. The J segment lost 5 bases and the V segment lost 5 bases, leaving 1 base of the junction unmatched. The CDR3 is made up of 14 amino acids. Germline V gives CDR1 MNHEY, CDR2 SVGAGI. CDR3 loop: CASSRTSGDNEQFF. In nucleotides, the CDR3 is TGTGCCAGCAGTCGGACTAGCGGGGACAATGAGCAGTTCTTC.

The chain combines TRBV19 with TRBJ2-7; 12 bases agree with TRBD2. The CDR3 has 18 residues. The J segment lost 7 bases and the V segment lost 3 bases, leaving 16 bases of the junction unmatched. CDR1 and CDR2 (germline): LNHDA, SQIVND (reference sequence). CDR3 sequence (DNA): TGTGCCAGTAGTATCGAGGGACTAGCGGGTTCGGTTGCTGAGGAGCAGTACTTC. This translates into CASSIEGLAGSVAEEQYF.

The gene calls are TRBV6-6 and TRBJ2-3, with TRBD2 identical over 8 bases. V dropped 2 bases and J dropped 1; count of bases not matched to a gene: 5. CDR1 and CDR2 (germline): MNHNY, SVGAGI (reference sequence). CDR3 length: 16 residues. The CDR3 spells CASSYTSLAGTDTQYF. CDR3 sequence (DNA): TGTGCCAGCAGTTACACGTCACTAGCGGGCACAGATACGCAGTATTTT.

V gene TRBV28 combines with J gene TRBJ2-3; 7 bases map to TRBD2. V lost 3 bases, J lost 2 bases, and 5 bases stayed unmatched. The CDR3 extends over 15 amino acids. Germline CDR1 and CDR2: MDHEN and SYDVKM. Written as DNA, the CDR3 is TGTGCCAGCAGTTTTGCGGGAGTTTTCACAGATACGCAGTATTTT. This sequence encodes CASSFAGVFTDTQYF.

The rearrangement links TRBV15 to TRBJ1-5, with TRBD1 identical over 12 bases. CDR1 and CDR2 from the germline V gene are LNHNV and YYDKDF (reference sequence). The trim removed 0 bases at V and 2 bases at J, leaving 11 bases unmatched. The CDR3 is 20 amino acids. The CDR3 protein is CATSRDWDRGLLGGNQPQHF. CDR3 DNA sequence: TGTGCCACCAGCAGAGATTGGGACAGGGGGCTGTTAGGGGGCAATCAGCCCCAGCATTTT.

The gene calls are TRBV6-5 and TRBJ2-1, with 7 bases matching TRBD2. From germline, CDR1 is MNHEY and CDR2 SVGAGI. V lost 4 bases to trimming and J lost 7 bases; unmatched junction nucleotides: 7. This CDR3 comprises 14 residues. CDR3 residues: CASSSTGGKNEQFF. The CDR3 nucleotides read TGTGCCAGCAGTTCGACGGGAGGTAAGAATGAGCAGTTCTTC.

V is TRBV5-1 and J is TRBJ1-6; no clear D. The germline V gene encodes CDR1 SGHRS and CDR2 YFSETQ. CDR3 length: 17 residues. Trimming left V 0 bases short and J 0 bases short, with 10 bases between. The CDR3 spells CASSLERVGSYNSPLHF. CDR3 nucleotide sequence: TGCGCCAGCAGCTTGGAGAGGGTGGGCTCCTATAATTCACCCCTCCACTTT.